Below are 14 T cell receptor beta chains sequenced from a single sample in a study of blood T cell repertoires in COVID-19. The data were produced by immunoSEQ multiplex PCR, yet TCRdb's version contains in-frame clones alone and is incomplete. This sample has 150,000 to 200,000 clones, with roughly nine tenths found just once. Sequencing was done on a sample of peripheral blood. These receptors originate from a woman in her fifties or sixties with COVID-19, enrolled during active disease.

V gene TRBV11-2 combines with J gene TRBJ2-7; TRBD1 agrees at 8 bases. Germline values: CDR1 SGHAT, CDR2 FQNNGV. Trimming took 5 bases from V and 3 from J; bases not matched to a gene: 6. The CDR3 runs to 14 residues. The CDR3 region has the DNA TGTGCCAGCAGCCCACGGACAGGGTACTACGAGCAGTACTTC. It encodes CASSPRTGYYEQYF.

The V and J genes are TRBV30 and TRBJ1-5, with 7 bases matching TRBD1. V gave up 7 bases and J gave up 4 bases; unmatched junction bases: 13. This CDR3 region has 15 residues. Germline assignment: CDR1 GTSNPN and CDR2 SVGIG (reference sequence). In DNA form, the CDR3 reads TGTGCCTCCAGAGGCGGACAGGCTTCGAATCAGCCCCAGCATTTT. This translates into CASRGGQASNQPQHF.

The chain couples TRBV6-5 to TRBJ1-5; D unclear. The CDR3 contains 12 residues. CDR1 is MNHEY and CDR2 is SVGAGI in the germline V gene. V was trimmed by 8 bases and J by 3 bases, leaving 8 bases between them. The CDR3 sequence is CASGGDNQPQHF. The CDR3 bases are TGTGCCAGCGGCGGAGACAATCAGCCCCAGCATTTT.

The V and J genes are TRBV7-9 and TRBJ1-2; TRBD1 matches at 7 bases. Germline loops: CDR1 SEHNR, CDR2 FQNEAQ (reference sequence). The CDR3 length is 15 residues. Germline trimming cut 3 bases from V and 3 bases from J; bases unmatched to any gene: 7. The DNA for the CDR3 is TGTGCCAGCAGCTTGACAGGGAGTAGAGACTATGGCTACACCTTC. It encodes CASSLTGSRDYGYTF.

The rearrangement links TRBV4-3 to TRBJ2-5, with 10 bases matching TRBD2. CDR1 and CDR2 (germline): LGHNA, YSLEER. V shed 0 bases, J shed 5 bases, and the junction held 15 bases outside the gene matches. This CDR3 spans 19 amino acids. Here the CDR3 reads CASSQELASGSSWLETQYF. The CDR3 nucleotides read TGCGCCAGCAGCCAAGAGTTGGCTAGCGGGAGTAGTTGGCTTGAGACCCAGTACTTC.

The gene calls are TRBV18 and TRBJ2-7; 9 nucleotides line up with TRBD1. Germline CDR1 reads KGHSH; CDR2 reads LQKENI. The CDR3 has 17 residues. The junction had 16 bases not matched to a gene; V was cut back by 6 bases and J by 4 bases. The CDR3 here is CASSRGVSGQGGYEQYF. The CDR3 nucleotides read TGTGCCAGCTCGCGCGGGGTGTCGGGACAGGGAGGGTACGAGCAGTACTTC.

The chain couples TRBV28 to TRBJ1-5; D is unresolved. The V end was cut by 7 bases, the J end by 7 bases, with 11 bases between. Germline CDR1 reads MDHEN; CDR2 reads SYDVKM. The CDR3 is 12 amino acids. This chain's CDR3 is CASNTKLQPQHF. CDR3 nucleotides: TGTGCCAGCAACACGAAGTTACAGCCCCAGCATTTT.

The chain joins TRBV6-6 to TRBJ2-1; TRBD1 matches 10 bases. J gave up 5 bases and V 5 bases, and 6 bases lay outside the gene matches. The CDR3 is 15 amino acids. Germline V gene lookup returns CDR1 MNHNY and CDR2 SVGAGI (reference sequence). The CDR3 DNA reads TGTGCCAGCAGTACCGGGACAGGGGCAAACAATGAGCAGTTCTTC. This gives the protein CASSTGTGANNEQFF.

The chain links TRBV9 to TRBJ2-7, with 9 bases aligning to TRBD1. CDR1 and CDR2 (germline): SGDLS, YYNGEE. This CDR3 has 18 residues. V shed 2 bases, J shed 4 bases, and the junction held 16 bases outside the gene matches. Here the CDR3 reads CASSVDPGTGSWAYEQYF. The DNA of the CDR3 is TGTGCCAGCAGCGTCGACCCCGGGACAGGGAGTTGGGCTTACGAGCAGTACTTC.

The rearrangement uses TRBV3-1 (or the pseudogene TRBV3-2) and TRBJ2-3, with no clear D. Between the trimmed V and J ends, which lost 4 bases and 4 bases, there was a span of 9 bases. CDR3 length equals 13 residues. From germline, CDR1 is LGHDT and CDR2 YNNKEL (reference sequence). This chain's CDR3 is CASSLPFADTQYF. DNA of the CDR3: TGTGCCAGCAGCCTCCCTTTCGCAGATACGCAGTATTTT.

The gene calls are TRBV28 and TRBJ1-5; a possible D gene is TRBD1 (5 bases). The CDR3 consists of 17 residues. Between the trimmed V and J ends, which lost 5 bases and 0 bases, there was a span of 17 bases. Germline V gene sequence: CDR1 MDHEN, CDR2 SYDVKM. DNA of the CDR3: TGTGCCAGCAGTCGGTACCCCGGGGGATATAGCAATCAGCCCCAGCATTTT. It is translated as CASSRYPGGYSNQPQHF.

This clone was seen just once. CDR3 in amino acids: CASIPDRYYGYTF. The CDR3 DNA reads TGTGCCAGCATTCCGGACAGATACTATGGCTACACCTTC. The chain joins TRBV6-5 to TRBJ1-2; the D gene is possibly TRBD1 (6 bases). Germline V gives CDR1 MNHEY, CDR2 SVGAGI. Trimming shortened V by 7 bases and J by 3 bases, and 12 bases separated the two germline ends. The CDR3 has 13 residues.

This chain uses TRBV7-2 with TRBJ2-7, with a tentative D call TRBD1 (5 bases). The CDR3 contains 12 residues. Germline-derived CDR1 and CDR2 are SGHTA and FQGNSA. Between the trimmed V and J ends, which lost 5 bases and 8 bases, there was a span of 13 bases. The CDR3 bases are TGTGCCAGCAGCCCTCCCAAGGGGAAGCAGTACTTC. Residues: CASSPPKGKQYF.

The rearrangement links TRBV3-1 (or the pseudogene TRBV3-2) to TRBJ1-2; D gene ambiguous. The CDR3 loop spans 15 amino acids. Germline V CDR1 and CDR2: LGHDT, YNNKEL (reference sequence). V was clipped by 0 bases and J by 4 bases, with 12 bases between them. The CDR3 here is CASSQESNPFYGYTF. The CDR3 DNA reads TGTGCCAGCAGCCAAGAGAGTAACCCTTTCTATGGCTACACCTTC.